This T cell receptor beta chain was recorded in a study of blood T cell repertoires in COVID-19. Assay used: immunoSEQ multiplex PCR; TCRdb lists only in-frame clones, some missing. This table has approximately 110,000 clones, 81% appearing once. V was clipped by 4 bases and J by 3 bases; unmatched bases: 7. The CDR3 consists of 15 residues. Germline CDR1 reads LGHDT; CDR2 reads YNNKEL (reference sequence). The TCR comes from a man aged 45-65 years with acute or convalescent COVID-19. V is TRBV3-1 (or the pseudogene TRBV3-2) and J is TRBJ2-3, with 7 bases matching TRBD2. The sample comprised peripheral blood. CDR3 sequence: CASSPLGGWTDTQYF. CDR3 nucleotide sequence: TGTGCCAGCAGCCCTCTGGGGGGGTGGACAGATACGCAGTATTTT.